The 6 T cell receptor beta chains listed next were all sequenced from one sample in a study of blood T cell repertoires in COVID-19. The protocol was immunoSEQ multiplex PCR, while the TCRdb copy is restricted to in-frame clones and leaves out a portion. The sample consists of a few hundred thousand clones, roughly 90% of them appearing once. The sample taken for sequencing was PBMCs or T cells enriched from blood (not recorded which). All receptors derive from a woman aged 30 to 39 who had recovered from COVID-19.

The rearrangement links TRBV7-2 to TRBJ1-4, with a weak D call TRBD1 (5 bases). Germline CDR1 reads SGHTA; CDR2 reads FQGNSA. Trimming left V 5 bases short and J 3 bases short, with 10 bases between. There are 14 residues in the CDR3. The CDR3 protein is CASSRGSANEKLFF. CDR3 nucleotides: TGTGCCAGCAGCAGGGGATCGGCTAATGAAAAACTGTTTTTT.

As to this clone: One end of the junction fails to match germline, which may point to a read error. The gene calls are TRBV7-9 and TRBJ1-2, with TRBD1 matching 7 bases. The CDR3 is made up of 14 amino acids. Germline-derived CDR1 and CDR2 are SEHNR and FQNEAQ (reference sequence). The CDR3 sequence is CASSFDRDISGYTF. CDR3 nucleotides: TGTGCCAGTAGCTTTGACAGGGACATCAGTGGCTACACCTTC.

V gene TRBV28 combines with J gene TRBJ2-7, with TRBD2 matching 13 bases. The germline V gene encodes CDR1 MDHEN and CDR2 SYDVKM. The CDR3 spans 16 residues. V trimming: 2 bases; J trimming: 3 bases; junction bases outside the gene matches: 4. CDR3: CASSLEGTSGDYEQYF. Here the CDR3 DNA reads TGTGCCAGCAGTTTAGAGGGGACTAGCGGGGACTACGAGCAGTACTTC.

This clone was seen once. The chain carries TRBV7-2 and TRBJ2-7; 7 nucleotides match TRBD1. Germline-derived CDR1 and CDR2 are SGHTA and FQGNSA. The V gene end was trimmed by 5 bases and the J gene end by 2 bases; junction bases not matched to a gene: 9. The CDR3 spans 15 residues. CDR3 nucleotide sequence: TGTGCCAGCAGCGCAAGTGGACAGGCCGCCTACGAGCAGTACTTC. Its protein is CASSASGQAAYEQYF.

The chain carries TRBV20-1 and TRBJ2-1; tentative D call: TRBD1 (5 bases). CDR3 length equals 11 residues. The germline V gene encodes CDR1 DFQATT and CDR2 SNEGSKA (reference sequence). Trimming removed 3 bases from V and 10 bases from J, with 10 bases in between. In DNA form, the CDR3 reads TGCAGTGCTAGTAGGGGTGTAGAGCAGTTCTTC. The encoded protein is CSASRGVEQFF.

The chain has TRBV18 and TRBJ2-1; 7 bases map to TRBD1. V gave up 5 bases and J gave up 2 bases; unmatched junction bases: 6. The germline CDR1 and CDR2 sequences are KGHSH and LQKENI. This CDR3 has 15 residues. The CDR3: CASSTTGSTYNEQFF. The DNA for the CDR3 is TGTGCCAGCTCAACGACAGGGTCGACCTACAATGAGCAGTTCTTC.